Below, 8 T cell receptor beta chains from the same sample are listed, as sequenced in a study of T cell changes during pregnancy in multiple sclerosis. The table came from immunoSEQ multiplex PCR; TCRdb's copy has only in-frame clones and leaves some out. The sample lists more than 20,000 clones, approximately 92% seen once, with roughly 7% in the top ten. Source: CD8+ T cells from peripheral blood mononuclear cells, taken in the third trimester of pregnancy. All receptors derive from a female donor with multiple sclerosis, enrolled in a pregnancy study.

The rearrangement uses TRBV9 and TRBJ2-1; possibly TRBD2 for D (6 bases). The CDR3 totals 15 residues. Germline V gene sequence: CDR1 SGDLS, CDR2 YYNGEE. V lost 0 bases and J 12 bases, leaving 19 bases between the germline ends. CDR3 amino acids: CASSVGGEARMVQFF. The DNA for the CDR3 is TGTGCCAGCAGCGTAGGGGGGGAGGCCCGGATGGTGCAGTTCTTC.

The J gene is TRBJ2-7, the V gene TRBV4-2; TRBD1 matches 9 bases. The CDR3 contains 14 residues. Germline V lookup: CDR1 LGHNA, CDR2 YNFKEQ. The junction had 4 bases not matched to a gene; V was cut back by 3 bases and J by 4 bases. CDR3 amino acids: CASSHIGQGYEQYF. The CDR3 DNA sequence: TGTGCCAGCAGCCACATCGGACAGGGGTACGAGCAGTACTTC.

The J gene is TRBJ1-1, the V gene TRBV4-1; D gene unclear. This CDR3 comprises 17 residues. Germline V CDR1 and CDR2: MGHRA, YSYEKL. Between the trimmed V and J ends, which lost 0 bases and 2 bases, there was a span of 16 bases. CDR3 amino acids: CASSQDPPPGPNTEAFF. The CDR3 DNA reads TGCGCCAGCAGCCAAGACCCCCCCCCAGGCCCAAACACTGAAGCTTTCTTT.

This rearrangement joins TRBV9 to TRBJ2-7; TRBD2 agrees at 8 bases. Germline assignment: CDR1 SGDLS and CDR2 YYNGEE. The CDR3 sequence is 16 residues long. J gave up 5 bases and V 0 bases, and 10 bases lay outside the gene matches. The CDR3 DNA sequence: TGTGCCAGCAGCGTAGGATGGGTAGCGGGGCGGAACGAGCAGTACTTC. Encoded protein: CASSVGWVAGRNEQYF.

This chain links TRBV6-1 with TRBJ1-5; unclear D gene. Looked up from germline, CDR1 is MNHNS and CDR2 is SASEGT. The CDR3 is made up of 15 amino acids. The V and J ends lost 0 bases and 1 base respectively, with 7 bases between them. CDR3 DNA: TGTGCCAGCAGTGAAGCCGGGGAGAGCAATCAGCCCCAGCATTTT. Protein sequence: CASSEAGESNQPQHF.

The chain employs TRBV6-1 and TRBJ1-6, with 9 bases matching TRBD1. V lost 4 bases, J lost 5 bases, and 9 bases stayed unmatched. CDR1 is MNHNS and CDR2 is SASEGT in the germline V gene. This CDR3 spans 17 amino acids. CDR3 coding DNA: TGTGCCAGCAGTGTTTTGGAAGGGACAGGGAATAATTCACCCCTCCACTTT. It is translated as CASSVLEGTGNNSPLHF.

The chain is built from TRBV6-5 and TRBJ1-1, with 9 bases lining up with TRBD1. Germline V gives CDR1 MNHEY, CDR2 SVGAGI. The CDR3 extends over 15 amino acids. The V and J ends lost 5 bases and 3 bases, in that order; junction bases with no gene match: 7. CDR3 residues: CASSLTGGLDTEAFF. In DNA, the CDR3 is TGTGCCAGCAGTCTCACAGGGGGCTTGGACACTGAAGCTTTCTTT.

The chain links TRBV30 to TRBJ2-7; 9 bases line up with TRBD1. CDR1 and CDR2 from the germline V gene are GTSNPN and SVGIG (reference sequence). Losses at the gene ends were 0 bases for V and 2 bases for J; bases not matched to a gene: 2. The CDR3 totals 14 residues. CDR3 sequence: CAWSVGTGPYEQYF. CDR3 coding DNA: TGTGCCTGGAGTGTTGGGACAGGGCCCTACGAGCAGTACTTC.